This T cell receptor beta chain was sequenced during a study of blood T cell repertoires in COVID-19. Study background: The United States, Italy and Spain provided the acute and convalescent COVID-19 samples.

Here immunoSEQ multiplex PCR was the method, and the copy in TCRdb shows in-frame clones only, minus some. The sample lists about 39,000 clones; 87% were seen once. The V end was cut by 5 bases, the J end by 3 bases, with 16 bases between. Germline loops: CDR1 KGHDR, CDR2 SFDVKD. This CDR3 region has 16 residues. This clonotype was obtained from a middle-aged man with active or convalescent COVID-19. Sequencing was performed on peripheral blood. V is TRBV24-1 and J is TRBJ2-1; a weak D match, TRBD1 (6 bases). The CDR3 bases are TGTGCCACCAGTGGGCAGGGGTTCTGGTGCTACAATGAGCAGTTCTTC. This codes for CATSGQGFWCYNEQFF.